The rows below give T cell receptor beta chains drawn from one sample of a study of cytomegalovirus exposure and HLA in healthy donors. Produced via immunoSEQ multiplex PCR; TCRdb's table is partial and in-frame only. The data show roughly 70,000 clones, around 70% seen once. The sequenced material came from PBMCs. Every receptor here comes from a human donor in good health. Each CDR3 is given without its conserved first and last residue. Each record gives: J gene, V gene, CDR3 protein.

j_call: TRBJ2-3
v_call: TRBV5-8
cdr3_aa: ASSLYRGQDTQY

j_call: TRBJ1-2
v_call: TRBV5-1
cdr3_aa: ASSLDTGGSGYT

j_call: TRBJ2-1
v_call: TRBV5-1
cdr3_aa: ASSLEGTSLSNEQF

j_call: TRBJ2-3
v_call: TRBV28
cdr3_aa: ASSFLLAAVGTQY

j_call: TRBJ2-5
v_call: TRBV5-6
cdr3_aa: ASSPLGTGEETQY

j_call: TRBJ1-2
v_call: TRBV28
cdr3_aa: ATSGGGGYGYT

j_call: TRBJ2-6
v_call: TRBV6-6
cdr3_aa: ASSYSHEAGANVLT

j_call: TRBJ2-1
v_call: TRBV4-1
cdr3_aa: ASSPLPLAGSYNEQF

j_call: TRBJ1-5
v_call: TRBV2
cdr3_aa: ASRPEAGVNQPQH

j_call: TRBJ1-1
v_call: TRBV14
cdr3_aa: ASSQERVTEAF

j_call: TRBJ1-4
v_call: TRBV29-1
cdr3_aa: SAFGGGEKLF

j_call: TRBJ1-2
v_call: TRBV6-6
cdr3_aa: ASKLDPGNYGYT

j_call: TRBJ2-6
v_call: TRBV19
cdr3_aa: ASTPGQPGGANVLT

j_call: TRBJ2-7
v_call: TRBV4-1
cdr3_aa: ASSQDGGGSYEQY

j_call: TRBJ2-6
v_call: TRBV28
cdr3_aa: ASSFTGAGANVLT

j_call: TRBJ2-7
v_call: TRBV25-1
cdr3_aa: ASSEGGLGYEQY

j_call: TRBJ2-7
v_call: TRBV9
cdr3_aa: ASSATGTSGYEQY

j_call: TRBJ1-5
v_call: TRBV28
cdr3_aa: ASSRPERVDSRAQH

j_call: TRBJ2-5
v_call: TRBV27
cdr3_aa: ASSKQGSETQY

j_call: TRBJ2-1
v_call: TRBV6-5
cdr3_aa: ASSRGTSGFNEQF

j_call: TRBJ2-7
v_call: TRBV4-1
cdr3_aa: ASSLLAGGNYEQY

j_call: TRBJ2-1
v_call: TRBV5-1
cdr3_aa: ASSLGVSHNEQF

j_call: TRBJ1-2
v_call: TRBV29-1
cdr3_aa: SVKTGAAEYGYT

j_call: TRBJ2-7
v_call: TRBV11-2
cdr3_aa: ASSWDRGSYEQY

j_call: TRBJ1-1
v_call: TRBV19
cdr3_aa: ASRGQAGRNTEAF

j_call: TRBJ2-7
v_call: TRBV28
cdr3_aa: ASSFWTGSYEQY

j_call: TRBJ1-2
v_call: TRBV28
cdr3_aa: ASRVQGAFDGYT

j_call: TRBJ1-2
v_call: TRBV15
cdr3_aa: ATSREQGKNYGYT

j_call: TRBJ1-1
v_call: TRBV7-9
cdr3_aa: ASSLVRGTEAF

j_call: TRBJ2-7
v_call: TRBV27
cdr3_aa: ASSGGRPIEQY

j_call: TRBJ1-1
v_call: TRBV6-5
cdr3_aa: ASSYGGSRTEAF

j_call: TRBJ2-5
v_call: TRBV5-1
cdr3_aa: ASSLDSRETQY

j_call: TRBJ1-4
v_call: TRBV27
cdr3_aa: ASSFMGTGAHNEKLF

j_call: TRBJ2-7
v_call: TRBV6-6
cdr3_aa: ASSHRESYEQY

j_call: TRBJ2-7
v_call: TRBV7-9
cdr3_aa: ASSPKVGTSGSYEQY

j_call: TRBJ1-1
v_call: TRBV11-2
cdr3_aa: ASSFTTDMNTEAF

j_call: TRBJ1-2
v_call: TRBV5-1
cdr3_aa: ASSLGYQGQGDYGYT

j_call: TRBJ2-7
v_call: TRBV6-5
cdr3_aa: ASSRRQGAYEQY

j_call: TRBJ2-1
v_call: TRBV9
cdr3_aa: ASSVNPRGQGTEREGDEQF

j_call: TRBJ2-2
v_call: TRBV28
cdr3_aa: ASSPLTGLPNTGELF

j_call: TRBJ2-7
v_call: TRBV5-4
cdr3_aa: ASSFSGEGTYEQY

j_call: TRBJ1-2
v_call: TRBV2
cdr3_aa: ASGAQVNYGYT

j_call: TRBJ1-1
v_call: TRBV6-4
cdr3_aa: ASSAELNTEAF

j_call: TRBJ1-1
v_call: TRBV10-3
cdr3_aa: AIRGTNTEAF

j_call: TRBJ2-7
v_call: TRBV28
cdr3_aa: ASTSFIGRGAYEQY

j_call: TRBJ1-5
v_call: TRBV30
cdr3_aa: AWSARGAGAPQH

j_call: TRBJ1-2
v_call: TRBV6-5
cdr3_aa: ASSSTLKLSGGGYT

j_call: TRBJ2-3
v_call: TRBV5-4
cdr3_aa: ASSGTGGNVVTDTQY